This T cell receptor (beta chain) was found in a study of technical replicates of blood from several donors. Trimming at V came to 1 base and at J to 1 base, leaving 3 bases not matched to a gene. This CDR3 has 15 amino acids. Germline V gene sequence: CDR1 LNHDA, CDR2 SQIVND (reference sequence). TCRdb keeps only in-frame clones here, not all; method: immunoSEQ multiplex PCR. The data show tens of thousands of clones, with roughly nine tenths seen just once and 0.27% held by the top ten. Sequencing used T cells isolated from PBMCs. This TCR was sampled from a human donor in good health. V is TRBV19 and J is TRBJ1-2; TRBD1 agrees at 7 bases. The CDR3: CASSIGTGVNYGYTF. The DNA of the CDR3 is TGTGCCAGTAGTATAGGCACAGGGGTTAACTATGGCTACACCTTC.